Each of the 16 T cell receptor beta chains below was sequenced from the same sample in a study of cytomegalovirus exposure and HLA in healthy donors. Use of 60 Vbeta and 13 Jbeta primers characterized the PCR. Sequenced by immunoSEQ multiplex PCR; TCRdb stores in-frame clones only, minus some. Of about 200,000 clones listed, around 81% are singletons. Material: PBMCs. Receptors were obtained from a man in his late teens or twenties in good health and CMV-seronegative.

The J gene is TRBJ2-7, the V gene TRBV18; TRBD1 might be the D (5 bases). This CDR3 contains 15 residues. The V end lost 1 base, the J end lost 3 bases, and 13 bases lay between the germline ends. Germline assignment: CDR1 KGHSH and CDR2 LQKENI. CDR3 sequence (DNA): TGTGCCAGCTCACCACTTTCAGGGTCCCTCTACGAGCAGTACTTC. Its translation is CASSPLSGSLYEQYF. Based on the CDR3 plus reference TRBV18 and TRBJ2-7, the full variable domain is NAGVMQNPRHLVRRRGQEARLRCSPMKGHSHVYWYRQLPEEGLKFMVYLQKENIIDESGMPKERFSAEFPKEGPSILRIQQVVRGDSAAYFCASSPLSGSLYEQYFGPGTRLTVT.

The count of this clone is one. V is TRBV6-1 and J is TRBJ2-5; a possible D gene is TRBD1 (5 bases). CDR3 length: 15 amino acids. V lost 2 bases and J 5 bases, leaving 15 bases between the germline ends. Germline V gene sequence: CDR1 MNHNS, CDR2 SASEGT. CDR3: CASSETVRGTETQYF. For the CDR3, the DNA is TGTGCCAGCAGTGAAACGGTTAGGGGAACGGAGACCCAGTACTTC.

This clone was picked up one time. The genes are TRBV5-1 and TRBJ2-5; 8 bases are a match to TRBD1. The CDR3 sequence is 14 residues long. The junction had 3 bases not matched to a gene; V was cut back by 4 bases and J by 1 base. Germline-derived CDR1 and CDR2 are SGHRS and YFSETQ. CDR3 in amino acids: CASSLTGAQETQYF. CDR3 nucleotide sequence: TGCGCCAGCAGCCTGACAGGGGCCCAAGAGACCCAGTACTTC.

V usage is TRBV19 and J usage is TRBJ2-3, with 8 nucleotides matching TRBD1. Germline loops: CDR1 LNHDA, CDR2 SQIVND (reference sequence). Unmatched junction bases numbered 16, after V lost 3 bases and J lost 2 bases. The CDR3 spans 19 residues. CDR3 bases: TGTGCCAGTAGTATCCGTCGGACAGGGATCCGGAAAAACACAGATACGCAGTATTTT. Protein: CASSIRRTGIRKNTDTQYF.

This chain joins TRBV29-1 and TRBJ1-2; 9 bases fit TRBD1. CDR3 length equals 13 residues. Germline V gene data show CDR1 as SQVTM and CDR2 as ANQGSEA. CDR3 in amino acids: CSSRTGDNYGYTF. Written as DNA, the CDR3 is TGCAGTTCCCGGACAGGGGATAACTATGGCTACACCTTC.

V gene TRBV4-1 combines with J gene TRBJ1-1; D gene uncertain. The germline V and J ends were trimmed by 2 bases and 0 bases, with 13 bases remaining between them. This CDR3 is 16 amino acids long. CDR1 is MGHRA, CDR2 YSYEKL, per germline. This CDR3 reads CASSQSGLGLNTEAFF. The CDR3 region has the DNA TGCGCCAGCAGCCAATCCGGTTTGGGCTTGAACACTGAAGCTTTCTTT.

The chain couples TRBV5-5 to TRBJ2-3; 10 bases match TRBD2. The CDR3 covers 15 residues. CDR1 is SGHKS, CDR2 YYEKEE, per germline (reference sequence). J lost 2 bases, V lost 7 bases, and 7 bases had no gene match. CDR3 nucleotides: TGTGCCAGCCAGCGGGAGGGGCGTCTCACAGATACGCAGTATTTT. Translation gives CASQREGRLTDTQYF.

The CDR3 spells CASSLASGSPLHF. CDR3 nucleotides: TGCGCCAGCAGTCTGGCGTCGGGGTCACCCCTCCACTTT. The chain couples TRBV10-1 to TRBJ1-6; no definite D call. CDR3 size: 13 residues. Looked up from germline, CDR1 is WNHNN and CDR2 is SYGVQD (reference sequence). V shed 5 bases and J shed 10 bases, with 12 bases lying between them.

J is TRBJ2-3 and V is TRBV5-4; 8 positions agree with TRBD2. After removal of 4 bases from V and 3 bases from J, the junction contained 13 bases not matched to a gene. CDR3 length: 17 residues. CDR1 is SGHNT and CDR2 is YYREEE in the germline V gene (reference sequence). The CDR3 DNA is TGTGCCAGCAGCCGCCCCGCTAGCGGGCGGGCGACAGATACGCAGTATTTT. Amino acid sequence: CASSRPASGRATDTQYF.

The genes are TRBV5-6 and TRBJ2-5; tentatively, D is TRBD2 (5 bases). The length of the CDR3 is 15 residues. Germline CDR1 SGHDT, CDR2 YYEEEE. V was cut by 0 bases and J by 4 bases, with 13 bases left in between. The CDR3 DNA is TGTGCCAGCAGCTTGGCGCTAGCAAGGCGAGAGACCCAGTACTTC. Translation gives CASSLALARRETQYF.

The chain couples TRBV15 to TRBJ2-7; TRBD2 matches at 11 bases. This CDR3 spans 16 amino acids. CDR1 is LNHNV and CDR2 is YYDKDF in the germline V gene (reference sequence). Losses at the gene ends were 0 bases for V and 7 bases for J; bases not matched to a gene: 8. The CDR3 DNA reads TGTGCCACCAGCAGAGATAAACTAGCGGGAGCGGGAGAGCAGTACTTC. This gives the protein CATSRDKLAGAGEQYF.

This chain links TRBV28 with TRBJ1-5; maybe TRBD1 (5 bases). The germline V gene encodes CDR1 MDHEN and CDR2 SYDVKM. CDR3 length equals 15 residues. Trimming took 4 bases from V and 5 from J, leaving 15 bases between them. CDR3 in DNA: TGTGCCAGCAGTTCTCAACAGGTCAGGCATCAGCCCCAGCATTTT. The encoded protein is CASSSQQVRHQPQHF.

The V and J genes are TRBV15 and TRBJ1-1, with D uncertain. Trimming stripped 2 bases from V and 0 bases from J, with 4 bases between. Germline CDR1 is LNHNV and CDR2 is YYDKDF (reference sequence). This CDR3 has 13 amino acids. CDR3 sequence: CATSRNMNTEAFF. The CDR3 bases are TGTGCCACCAGCAGAAACATGAACACTGAAGCTTTCTTT.

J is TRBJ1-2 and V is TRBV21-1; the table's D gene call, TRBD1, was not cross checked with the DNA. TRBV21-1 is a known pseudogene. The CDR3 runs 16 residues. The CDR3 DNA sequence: TGTGCCAGCAGCCCCCTTTTTGGGGCCTCTTGGTATGGCTACACCTTC. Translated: CASSPLFGASWYGYTF.

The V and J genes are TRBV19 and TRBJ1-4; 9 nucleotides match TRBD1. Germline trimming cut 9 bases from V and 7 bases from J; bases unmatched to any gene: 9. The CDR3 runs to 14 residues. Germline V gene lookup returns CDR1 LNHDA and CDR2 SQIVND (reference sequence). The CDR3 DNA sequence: TGTGCCAGCAGAAGGACAGGGGAAGGTGAAAAACTGTTTTTT. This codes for CASRRTGEGEKLFF.

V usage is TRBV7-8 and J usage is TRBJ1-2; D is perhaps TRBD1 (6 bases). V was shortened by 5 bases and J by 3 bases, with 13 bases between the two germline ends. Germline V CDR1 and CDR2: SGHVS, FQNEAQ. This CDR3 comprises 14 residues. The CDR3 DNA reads TGTGCCAGCAGCCAGACAGGACGGGACTATGGCTACACCTTC. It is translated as CASSQTGRDYGYTF.